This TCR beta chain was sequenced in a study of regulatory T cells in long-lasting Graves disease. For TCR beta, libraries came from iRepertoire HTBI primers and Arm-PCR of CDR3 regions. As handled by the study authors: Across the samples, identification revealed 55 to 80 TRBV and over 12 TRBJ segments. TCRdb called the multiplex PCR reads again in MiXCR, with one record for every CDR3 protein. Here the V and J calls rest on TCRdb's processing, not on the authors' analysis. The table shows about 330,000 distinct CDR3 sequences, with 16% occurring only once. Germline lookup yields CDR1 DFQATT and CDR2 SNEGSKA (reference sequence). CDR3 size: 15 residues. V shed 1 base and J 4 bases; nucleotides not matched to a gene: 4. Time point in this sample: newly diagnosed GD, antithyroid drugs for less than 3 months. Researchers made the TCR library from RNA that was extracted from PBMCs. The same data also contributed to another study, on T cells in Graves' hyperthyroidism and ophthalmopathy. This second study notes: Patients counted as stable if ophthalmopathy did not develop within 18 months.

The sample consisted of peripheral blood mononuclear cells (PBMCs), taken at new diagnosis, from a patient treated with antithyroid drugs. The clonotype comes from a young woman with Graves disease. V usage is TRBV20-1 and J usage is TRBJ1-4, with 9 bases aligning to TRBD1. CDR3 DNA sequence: TGCAGTGCTAGAGTGTCGGGACAGGGTAATGAAAAACTGTTTTTT. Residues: CSARVSGQGNEKLFF.